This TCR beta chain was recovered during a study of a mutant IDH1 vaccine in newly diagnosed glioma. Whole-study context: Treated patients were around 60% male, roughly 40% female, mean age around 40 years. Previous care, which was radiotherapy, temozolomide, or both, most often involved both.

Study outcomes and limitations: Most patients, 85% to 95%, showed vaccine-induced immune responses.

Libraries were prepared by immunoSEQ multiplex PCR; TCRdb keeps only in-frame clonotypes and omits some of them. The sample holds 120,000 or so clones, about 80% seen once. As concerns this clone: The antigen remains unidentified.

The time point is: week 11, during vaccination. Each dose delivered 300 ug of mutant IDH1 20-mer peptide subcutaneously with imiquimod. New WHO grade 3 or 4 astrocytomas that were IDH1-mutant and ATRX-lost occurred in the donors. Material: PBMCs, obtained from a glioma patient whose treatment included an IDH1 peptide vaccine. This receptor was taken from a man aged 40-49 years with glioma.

The CDR3 bases are TGCAGCGCGACTTCAAGAGGAGAAAAACTGTTTTTT. The encoded protein is CSATSRGEKLFF. The chain links TRBV29-1 to TRBJ1-4; D gene ambiguous. CDR3 length: 12 residues. Germline V CDR1 and CDR2: SQVTM, ANQGSEA. V lost 7 bases to trimming and J lost 8 bases, with 14 bases between them.